The 3 T cell receptor gamma chains in this list originate from one sample, sequenced in a study of Vδ1+ human thymocytes. Extracted RNA was reverse transcribed into cDNA. The CDR3 regions were amplified by multiplex PCR from V-gene primers to a constant-region primer. TCRdb reprocessed the multiplex PCR reads using CATT. The data show around 12,000 gamma-chain clones, 43% seen once. These receptors have no identified antigens. Overall study findings and caveats: In the thymus, TRG and TRD repertoires looked highly polyclonal with Gaussian CDR3 lengths.

The sequencing sample was made of Vdelta1+ gamma-delta thymocytes from the thymus. Subset given: FACS-sorted CD3+ TCRalphabeta- TCRVdelta1+ TCRVdelta2- thymocytes. The origin of the receptors is a boy less than two years old who had congenital heart surgery.

This clone was seen a few times. The rearrangement links TRGV9 to TRGJ1 or TRGJ2. Trimming took 2 bases from V and 6 from J; bases not matched to a gene: 7. CDR1 GITISATS and CDR2 ISYDGTV come from the germline V gene (reference sequence). This CDR3 has 13 residues. CDR3 region: CALWEASGYKKLF. In nucleotides, the CDR3 is TGTGCCTTGTGGGAGGCCTCGGGTTATAAGAAACTCTTT.

The chain combines TRGV9 with TRGJP2. TCRdb gives no J gene; it was assigned here by matching the DNA to germline. Germline-derived CDR1 and CDR2 are GITISATS and ISYDGTV (reference sequence). CDR3 length: 15 residues. V was clipped by 2 bases and J by 6 bases; unmatched bases: 9. CDR3 DNA sequence: TGTGCCTTGTGGGAGGCTCCCCCGGGTGATTGGATCAAGACGTTT. This encodes CALWEAPPGDWIKTF.

This chain connects TRGV3 to TRGJ1 or TRGJ2. Matching the DNA to germline supplied the J gene, which TCRdb does not give. Trimming cost V 2 bases and J 7 bases; bases outside gene matches: 8. The CDR3 is made up of 13 amino acids. Looked up from germline, CDR1 is VTNTFY and CDR2 is YDVSTARD (reference sequence). The CDR3 coding sequence is TGTGCCACCTGGGACACCCGAGGATATAAGAAACTCTTT. Translation gives CATWDTRGYKKLF.